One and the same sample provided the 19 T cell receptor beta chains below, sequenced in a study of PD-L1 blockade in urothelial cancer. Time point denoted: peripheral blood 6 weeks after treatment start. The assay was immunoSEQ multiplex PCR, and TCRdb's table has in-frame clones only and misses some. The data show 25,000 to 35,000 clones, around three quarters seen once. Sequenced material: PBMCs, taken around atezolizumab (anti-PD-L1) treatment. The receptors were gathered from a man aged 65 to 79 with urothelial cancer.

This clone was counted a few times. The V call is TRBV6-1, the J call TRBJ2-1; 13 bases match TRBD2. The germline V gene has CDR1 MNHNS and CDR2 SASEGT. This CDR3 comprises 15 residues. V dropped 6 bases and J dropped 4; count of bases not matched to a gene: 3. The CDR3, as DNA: TGTGCCAGCAGGACGGGACTAGCGGGATACAATGAGCAGTTCTTC. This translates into CASRTGLAGYNEQFF.

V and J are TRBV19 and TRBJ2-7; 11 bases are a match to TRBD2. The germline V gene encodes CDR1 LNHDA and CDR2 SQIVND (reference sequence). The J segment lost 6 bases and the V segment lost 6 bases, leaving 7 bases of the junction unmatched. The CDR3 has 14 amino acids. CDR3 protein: CASSQTSGSREQYF. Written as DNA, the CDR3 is TGTGCCAGTAGCCAAACTAGCGGGAGTCGCGAGCAGTACTTC.

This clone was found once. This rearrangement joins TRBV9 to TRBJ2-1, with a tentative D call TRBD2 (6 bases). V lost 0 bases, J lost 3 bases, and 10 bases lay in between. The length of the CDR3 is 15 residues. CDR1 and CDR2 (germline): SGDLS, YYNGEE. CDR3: CASSVAGSGYNEQFF. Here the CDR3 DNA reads TGTGCCAGCAGCGTAGCCGGGAGTGGCTACAATGAGCAGTTCTTC.

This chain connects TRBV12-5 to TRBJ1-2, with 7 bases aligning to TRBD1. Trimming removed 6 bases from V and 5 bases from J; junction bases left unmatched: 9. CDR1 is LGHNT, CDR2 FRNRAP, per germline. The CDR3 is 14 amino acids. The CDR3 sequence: CASGGTVPGYGYTF. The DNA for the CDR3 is TGTGCTAGTGGGGGGACAGTTCCGGGATATGGCTACACCTTC.

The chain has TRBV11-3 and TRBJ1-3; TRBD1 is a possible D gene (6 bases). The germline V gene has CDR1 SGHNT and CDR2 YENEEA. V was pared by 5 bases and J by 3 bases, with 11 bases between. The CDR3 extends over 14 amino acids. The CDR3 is CASSPGVFGNTIYF. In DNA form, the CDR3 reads TGTGCCAGCAGCCCAGGGGTATTTGGAAACACCATATATTTT.

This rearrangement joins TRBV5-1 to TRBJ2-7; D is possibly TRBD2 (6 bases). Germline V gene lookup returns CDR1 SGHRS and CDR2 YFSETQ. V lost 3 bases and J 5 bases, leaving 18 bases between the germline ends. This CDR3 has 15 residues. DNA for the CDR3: TGCGCCAGCAGCTCCTCGACTAGGAGCCCGGACGAGCAGTACTTC. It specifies CASSSSTRSPDEQYF.

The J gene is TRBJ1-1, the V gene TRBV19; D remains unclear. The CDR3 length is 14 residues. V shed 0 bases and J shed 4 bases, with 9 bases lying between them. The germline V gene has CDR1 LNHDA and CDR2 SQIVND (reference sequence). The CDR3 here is CASSIEGVSTEAFF. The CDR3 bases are TGTGCCAGTAGTATAGAGGGCGTGAGCACTGAAGCTTTCTTT.

The CDR3 region has the DNA TGTGCCAGCAGCTTAGGAGATCGGCTGTTTTTT. It encodes CASSLGDRLFF. The V and J genes are TRBV7-2 and TRBJ1-4; the D is unclear. This CDR3 spans 11 amino acids. The germline V gene encodes CDR1 SGHTA and CDR2 FQGNSA. The V end was cut by 1 base, the J end by 14 bases, with 8 bases between.

CDR3 nucleotide sequence: TGTGCCAGCACCACCAGGGACAGGGGGGGGACCCAGTACTTC. It encodes CASTTRDRGGTQYF. The genes are TRBV6-5 and TRBJ2-5; 11 nucleotides agree with TRBD1. CDR1 and CDR2 (germline): MNHEY, SVGAGI. The ends lost 7 bases at V and 7 bases at J; junction bases unmatched: 8. The CDR3 has 14 residues.

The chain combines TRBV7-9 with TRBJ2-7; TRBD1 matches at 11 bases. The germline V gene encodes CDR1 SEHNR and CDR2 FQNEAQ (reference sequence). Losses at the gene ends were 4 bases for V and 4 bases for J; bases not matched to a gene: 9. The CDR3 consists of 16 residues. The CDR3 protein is CASSSNPGQGVYEQYF. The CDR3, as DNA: TGTGCCAGCAGCTCCAACCCGGGACAGGGGGTTTACGAGCAGTACTTC.

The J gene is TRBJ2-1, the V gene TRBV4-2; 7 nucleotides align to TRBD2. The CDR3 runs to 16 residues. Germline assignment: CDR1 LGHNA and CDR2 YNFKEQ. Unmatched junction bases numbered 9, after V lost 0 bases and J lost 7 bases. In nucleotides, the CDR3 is TGTGCCAGCAGCCAAGAGGGGGGGTGGAGGACTAATGAGCAGTTCTTC. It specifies CASSQEGGWRTNEQFF.

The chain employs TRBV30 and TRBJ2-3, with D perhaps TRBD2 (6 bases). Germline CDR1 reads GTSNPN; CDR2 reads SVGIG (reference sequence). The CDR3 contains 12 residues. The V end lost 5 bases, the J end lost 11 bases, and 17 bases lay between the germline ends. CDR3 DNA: TGTGCCTGGGGGGTTACTCTCGGGGGGCAGTATTTT. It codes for CAWGVTLGGQYF. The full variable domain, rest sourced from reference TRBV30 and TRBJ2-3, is SQTIHQWPATLVQPVGSPLSLECTVEGTSNPNLYWYRQAAGRGLQLLFYSVGIGQISSEVPQNLSASRPQDRQFILSSKKLLLSDSGFYLCAWGVTLGGQYFGPGTRLTVL.

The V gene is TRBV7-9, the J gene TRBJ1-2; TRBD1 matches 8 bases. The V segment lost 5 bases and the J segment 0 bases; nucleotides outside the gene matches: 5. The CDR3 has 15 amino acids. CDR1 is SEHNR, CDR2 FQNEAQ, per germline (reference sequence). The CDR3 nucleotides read TGTGCCAGCAGCACGTGGACAGGGTCTAACTATGGCTACACCTTC. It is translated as CASSTWTGSNYGYTF.

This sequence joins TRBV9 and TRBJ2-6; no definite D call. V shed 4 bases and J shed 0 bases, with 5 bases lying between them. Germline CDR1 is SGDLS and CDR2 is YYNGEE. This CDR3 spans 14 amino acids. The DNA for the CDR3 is TGTGCCAGCAGCAGGAGCTCTGGGGCCAACGTCCTGACTTTC. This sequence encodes CASSRSSGANVLTF. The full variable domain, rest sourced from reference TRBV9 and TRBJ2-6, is DSGVTQTPKHLITATGQRVTLRCSPRSGDLSVYWYQQSLDQGLQFLIQYYNGEERAKGNILERFSAQQFPDLHSELNLSSLELGDSALYFCASSRSSGANVLTFGAGSRLTVL.

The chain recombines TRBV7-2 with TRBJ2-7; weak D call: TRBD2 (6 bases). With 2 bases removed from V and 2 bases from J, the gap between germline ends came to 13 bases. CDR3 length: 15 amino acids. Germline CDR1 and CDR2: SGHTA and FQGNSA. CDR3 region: CASSLSRDGPYEQYF. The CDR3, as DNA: TGTGCCAGCAGCTTATCGCGGGACGGACCCTACGAGCAGTACTTC.

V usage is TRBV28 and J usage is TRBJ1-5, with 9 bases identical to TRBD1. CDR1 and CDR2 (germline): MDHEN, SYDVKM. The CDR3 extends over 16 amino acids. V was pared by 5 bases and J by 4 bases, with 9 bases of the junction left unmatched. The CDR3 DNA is TGTGCCAGCAGTGCCTCGGGGACAGGGTTTAATCAGCCCCAGCATTTT. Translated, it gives CASSASGTGFNQPQHF.

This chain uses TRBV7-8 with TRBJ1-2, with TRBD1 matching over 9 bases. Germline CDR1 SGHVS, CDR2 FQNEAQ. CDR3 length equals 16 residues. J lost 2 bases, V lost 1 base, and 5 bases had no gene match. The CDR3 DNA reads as TGTGCCAGCAGCTTAGAGGGGACAGGGCAAAACTATGGCTACACCTTC. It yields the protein CASSLEGTGQNYGYTF.

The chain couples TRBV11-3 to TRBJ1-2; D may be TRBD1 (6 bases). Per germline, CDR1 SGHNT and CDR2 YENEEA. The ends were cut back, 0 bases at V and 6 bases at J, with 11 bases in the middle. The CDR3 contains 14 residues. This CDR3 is CASSLEGRGHGYTF. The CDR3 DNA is TGTGCCAGCAGCTTAGAGGGCAGGGGTCATGGCTACACCTTC.

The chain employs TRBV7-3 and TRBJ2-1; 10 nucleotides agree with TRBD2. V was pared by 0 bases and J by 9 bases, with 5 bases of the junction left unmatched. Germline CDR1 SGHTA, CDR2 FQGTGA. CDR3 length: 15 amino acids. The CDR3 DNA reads TGTGCCAGCAGCTTAACAGCGGGGGGGCTTCCTGAGCAGTTCTTC. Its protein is CASSLTAGGLPEQFF.